This TCR beta chain came from a study of relationships among human T cell subsets. CD4+ cells were positively selected first, then anti-CD25 beads isolated CD4+CD25+ regulatory T cells. TCR alpha and beta CDR3s were amplified from mRNA by semiquantitative ARM-PCR. In ARM-PCR, communal superprimers followed tagged nested gene-specific primers for exponential amplification. Via MiXCR, TCRdb re-called the multiplex PCR reads, giving one row per CDR3 protein. The data hold fewer than 15,000 distinct CDR3 sequences, with over 50% observed a single time. Study observations and caveats: No significant subset differences appeared in V, D, J use, CDR3 length or N-additions. Over 60% of CD8+ cytotoxic sequences were in clones over 100 reads; regulatory and Th2 had few.

Turning to this clonotype: Its antigen is undetermined.

V was pared by 9 bases and J by 4 bases, with 6 bases of the junction left unmatched. Germline V gene sequence: CDR1 MNHNS, CDR2 SASEGT. The CDR3 contains 12 residues. This sequence joins TRBV6-1 and TRBJ2-7, with 7 bases that match TRBD1. This TCR was sampled from a middle-aged man in good health. Sequencing was performed on Tregs sorted from blood. CDR3 sequence (DNA): TGTGCCAGTAAGACAGGGACGTACGAGCAGTACTTC. This gives the protein CASKTGTYEQYF.